One sample yielded the 28 T cell receptor beta chains listed below, sequenced in a study of response to subunit inactivated influenza vaccine. From the RT-PCR reads, TCRdb called clonotypes with MiXCR, one entry per CDR3 protein. The data show some 500,000 distinct CDR3 sequences, approximately 12% seen once. This specimen consisted of PBMCs from blood, obtained around seven weeks after vaccination. The receptors originated from a man aged 45-65 years who received an inactivated influenza vaccine.

The rearrangement uses TRBV6-2 or TRBV6-3 and TRBJ2-5, with D possibly matching TRBD2 (6 bases). The length of the CDR3 is 15 residues. Deletions cut 6 bases from V and 3 bases from J, with 17 bases between. CDR1 and CDR2 from the germline V gene are MNHEY and SVGEGT. This CDR3 reads CASRPNAWREETQYF. CDR3 sequence (DNA): TGTGCCAGCAGGCCAAACGCTTGGAGGGAAGAGACCCAGTACTTC.

This clonotype was counted between two and nine times. The chain joins TRBV5-5 to TRBJ2-1; 10 bases match TRBD2. The CDR3 length is 16 residues. Trimming removed 5 bases from V and 8 bases from J; junction bases left unmatched: 13. Germline CDR1 reads SGHKS; CDR2 reads YYEKEE (reference sequence). The CDR3 reads CASSRERGGLFYEQFF. The DNA for the CDR3 is TGTGCCAGCAGTCGTGAGCGGGGGGGCCTTTTCTATGAGCAGTTCTTC.

This clonotype was detected only a few times. The chain employs TRBV6-2 or TRBV6-3 and TRBJ2-7; 11 nucleotides match TRBD2. After removal of 5 bases from V and 0 bases from J, the junction contained 3 bases not matched to a gene. Germline CDR1 is MNHEY and CDR2 is SVGEGT. CDR3 length: 15 amino acids. CDR3 nucleotide sequence: TGTGCCAGCAGTACCACTAGCGGGAGCTCCTACGAGCAGTACTTC. Protein sequence: CASSTTSGSSYEQYF.

The J gene is TRBJ2-7, the V gene TRBV4-1, with 7 nucleotides matching TRBD2. The germline V gene has CDR1 MGHRA and CDR2 YSYEKL. After removal of 0 bases from V and 1 base from J, the junction contained 3 bases not matched to a gene. This CDR3 comprises 15 residues. CDR3 protein: CASSQEAGSSYEQYF. The CDR3 DNA reads as TGCGCCAGCAGCCAAGAAGCGGGGAGTTCCTACGAGCAGTACTTC.

This chain joins TRBV20-1 and TRBJ1-4, with 7 bases aligning to TRBD1. The CDR3 extends over 14 amino acids. In germline, CDR1 is DFQATT, CDR2 SNEGSKA (reference sequence). V shed 5 bases and J 3 bases; nucleotides not matched to a gene: 6. The CDR3 reads CSAVTGEANEKLFF. The DNA for the CDR3 is TGCAGTGCTGTTACAGGGGAGGCTAATGAAAAACTGTTTTTT.

The chain employs TRBV4-3 and TRBJ2-1, with 9 bases identical to TRBD2. Germline V lookup: CDR1 LGHNA, CDR2 YSLEER. V was clipped by 0 bases and J by 5 bases; unmatched bases: 2. The CDR3 has 15 amino acids. CDR3 DNA sequence: TGCGCCAGCAGCCAAGATTCTAGCGGGGACAATGAGCAGTTCTTC. The encoded protein is CASSQDSSGDNEQFF.

This clonotype was seen a few times. The chain couples TRBV29-1 to TRBJ1-3; 7 positions match TRBD1. The germline V gene encodes CDR1 SQVTM and CDR2 ANQGSEA. The ends lost 3 bases at V and 4 bases at J; junction bases unmatched: 6. The CDR3 is made up of 14 amino acids. Written as DNA, the CDR3 is TGCAGCGTTGACGAGGGGGCGAAAGGAAACACCATATATTTT. It specifies CSVDEGAKGNTIYF.

This clonotype has more than one count but fewer than ten. This chain joins TRBV6-5 and TRBJ1-6; tentative D call: TRBD1 (6 bases). The CDR3 has 16 residues. V was clipped by 4 bases and J by 9 bases, with 19 bases between them. Per germline, CDR1 MNHEY and CDR2 SVGAGI. This CDR3 is CASSSPGVPRGSPLHF. As DNA, the CDR3 is TGTGCCAGCAGTTCTCCGGGGGTACCCAGGGGTTCACCCCTCCACTTT.

The chain joins TRBV7-8 to TRBJ2-7; weak D call: TRBD2 (5 bases). CDR1 SGHVS and CDR2 FQNEAQ come from the germline V gene. CDR3 length: 14 amino acids. V lost 8 bases, J lost 5 bases, and 19 bases lay in between. CDR3 sequence (DNA): TGTGCCAGCGGCGTCACTAGAAGTAAAAACGAGCAGTACTTC. This encodes CASGVTRSKNEQYF.

This clonotype was detected ten times or more. The chain recombines TRBV6-5 with TRBJ2-1, with D perhaps matching TRBD2 (7 bases). The CDR3 is made up of 15 amino acids. Deletions cut 0 bases from V and 7 bases from J, with 13 bases between. Germline V lookup: CDR1 MNHEY, CDR2 SVGAGI. The CDR3 loop is CASSYSGGGRNEQFF. For the CDR3, the DNA is TGTGCCAGCAGTTACTCAGGGGGGGGCAGGAATGAGCAGTTCTTC.

Only a few counts were recorded for this clonotype. The CDR3 loop reads CAILQTGTYNEQFF. The CDR3 coding sequence is TGTGCCATCCTTCAGACAGGTACCTACAATGAGCAGTTCTTC. The genes are TRBV28 and TRBJ2-1; possibly TRBD1 for D (6 bases). V was trimmed by 10 bases and J by 2 bases, leaving 15 bases between them. This CDR3 is 14 amino acids long. Germline assignment: CDR1 MDHEN and CDR2 SYDVKM.

In its sample, this clonotype was seen a few times. This sequence joins TRBV20-1 and TRBJ2-2; the match to TRBD1 covers 11 bases. Germline V CDR1 and CDR2: DFQATT, SNEGSKA (reference sequence). V lost 1 base, J lost 7 bases, and 2 bases stayed unmatched. This CDR3 region has 14 residues. As DNA, the CDR3 is TGCAGTGCTAGAGGGACAGGGGGCTACGGGGAGCTGTTTTTT. Amino acid sequence: CSARGTGGYGELFF.

The chain uses TRBV5-4 and TRBJ1-6; D remains ambiguous. The V and J ends lost 5 bases and 9 bases respectively, with 15 bases between them. The germline gives CDR1 SGHNT, CDR2 YYREEE (reference sequence). The CDR3 has 14 residues. The CDR3 protein is CASRDKVPASPLHF. The CDR3 coding sequence is TGTGCCAGCAGGGATAAGGTCCCGGCTTCACCCCTCCACTTT.

This clonotype showed up just a few times. The chain couples TRBV7-3 to TRBJ2-3; D may be TRBD1 (5 bases). The CDR3 has 16 residues. Germline values: CDR1 SGHTA, CDR2 FQGTGA. Between the trimmed V and J ends, which lost 4 bases and 2 bases, there was a span of 16 bases. This CDR3 is CASSSLGSGATDTQYF. The CDR3 DNA sequence: TGTGCCAGCAGCTCGTTAGGCAGTGGGGCCACAGATACGCAGTATTTT.

The V gene is TRBV20-1, the J gene TRBJ1-1; 8 bases fit TRBD1. The CDR3 covers 15 residues. Looked up from germline, CDR1 is DFQATT and CDR2 is SNEGSKA (reference sequence). Trimming removed 4 bases from V and 0 bases from J; junction bases left unmatched: 7. CDR3 in amino acids: CSAKRTGIMNTEAFF. The CDR3, as DNA: TGCAGTGCTAAGCGGACAGGGATAATGAACACTGAAGCTTTCTTT.

The rearrangement joins TRBV5-1 to TRBJ2-3; either TRBD1 or TRBD2 may supply D (5 bases each). The V end was cut by 3 bases, the J end by 4 bases, with 21 bases between. This CDR3 is 17 amino acids long. CDR1 is SGHRS, CDR2 YFSETQ, per germline. This CDR3 reads CASSWGSARTVADTQYF. The CDR3 DNA is TGCGCCAGCAGCTGGGGGTCAGCTCGAACGGTCGCAGATACGCAGTATTTT.

This clonotype was seen ten or more times. The V call is TRBV29-1, the J call TRBJ2-5; 7 nucleotides line up with TRBD2. The V gene's germline CDR1 is SQVTM and CDR2 ANQGSEA. V shed 4 bases and J 2 bases; nucleotides not matched to a gene: 10. There are 15 residues in the CDR3. CDR3 protein: CSVGPAGVVQETQYF. The CDR3 region has the DNA TGCAGCGTTGGCCCCGCGGGAGTCGTTCAAGAGACCCAGTACTTC. The variable domain in full, with the rest retrieved from reference TRBV29-1 and TRBJ2-5, is SAVISQKPSRDICQRGTSLTIQCQVDSQVTMMFWYRQQPGQSLTLIATANQGSEATYESGFVIDKFPISRPNLTFSTLTVSNMSPEDSSIYLCSVGPAGVVQETQYFGPGTRLLVL.

This clonotype was recorded at least ten times. The chain couples TRBV5-1 to TRBJ1-1; TRBD1 agrees at 9 bases. The CDR3 spans 14 residues. CDR1 and CDR2 from the germline V gene are SGHRS and YFSETQ. After removal of 4 bases from V and 4 bases from J, the junction contained 5 bases not matched to a gene. Here the CDR3 DNA reads TGCGCCAGCAGCGGACAGGGGATCGTCACTGAAGCTTTCTTT. It specifies CASSGQGIVTEAFF.

This clonotype was seen a handful of times. The DNA of the CDR3 is TGTGCCAGCAGCCGGGGGTCCTTTGCGGGGATCACAGATACGCAGTATTTT. Translating it yields CASSRGSFAGITDTQYF. The chain combines TRBV6-1 with TRBJ2-3; perhaps TRBD2 as D (6 bases). Trimming removed 6 bases at V and 2 bases at J, with 21 bases between. This CDR3 contains 17 residues. CDR1 and CDR2 (germline): MNHNS, SASEGT.

There are a few counts of this clonotype. This chain links TRBV6-1 with TRBJ2-1, with 16 nucleotides matching TRBD2. The ends lost 5 bases at V and 9 bases at J; junction bases unmatched: 7. The CDR3 totals 16 residues. Germline V gene lookup returns CDR1 MNHNS and CDR2 SASEGT. The CDR3 DNA follows: TGTGCCAGCAGTACCCTCGGGACTAGCGGGAGGGTTGAGCAGTTCTTC. Its protein is CASSTLGTSGRVEQFF.

This clonotype has only a few counts. The chain employs TRBV7-2 and TRBJ2-3; the match to TRBD2 covers 12 bases. Per the germline V gene, CDR1 is SGHTA and CDR2 is FQGNSA. The CDR3 is 17 amino acids. V shed 5 bases and J 0 bases; nucleotides not matched to a gene: 6. The chain's CDR3 is CASSVLGTSGSTDTQYF. The CDR3 nucleotides are TGTGCCAGCAGCGTGCTCGGGACTAGCGGGAGCACAGATACGCAGTATTTT.

This clonotype was seen a handful of times. The junction departs from germline at one end; a sequencing error may be responsible. This chain uses TRBV7-7 with TRBJ2-1; TRBD2 is a possible D gene (5 bases). The CDR3 covers 13 residues. Germline CDR1 reads SSHAT; CDR2 reads FNYEAQ (reference sequence). Here the CDR3 reads CASSPDEGNEQFF. DNA for the CDR3: TGTGCTAGCAGCCCGGATGAGGGCAATGAGCAGTTCTTC.

In its sample, this clonotype was seen many times. The rearrangement joins TRBV12-3 or TRBV12-4 to TRBJ2-1; perhaps TRBD1 as D (6 bases). The CDR3 totals 13 residues. Trimming removed 7 bases at V and 6 bases at J, with 13 bases between. CDR3 protein: CASKMVGANEQFF. The CDR3 DNA follows: TGTGCCAGCAAAATGGTGGGGGCCAATGAGCAGTTCTTC.

This clonotype was seen a few times. The V gene is TRBV7-2, the J gene TRBJ2-7; TRBD1 matches at 9 bases. CDR3 length equals 14 residues. V trimming: 5 bases; J trimming: 3 bases; junction bases outside the gene matches: 5. The germline V gene encodes CDR1 SGHTA and CDR2 FQGNSA. For the CDR3, the DNA is TGTGCCAGCAGCCAAATGGGACAGGGCTACGAGCAGTACTTC. Its protein product is CASSQMGQGYEQYF.

The chain has TRBV2 and TRBJ2-7; D is possibly TRBD1 (5 bases). The CDR3 covers 13 residues. V lost 6 bases, J lost 0 bases, and 9 bases lay in between. Germline loops: CDR1 SNHLY, CDR2 FYNNEI. This chain's CDR3 is CASRGDSSYEQYF. CDR3 nucleotides: TGTGCCAGCAGAGGGGATTCCTCCTACGAGCAGTACTTC. Combining the CDR3 with reference TRBV2 and TRBJ2-7 gives the whole variable domain EPEVTQTPSHQVTQMGQEVILRCVPISNHLYFYWYRQILGQKVEFLVSFYNNEISEKSEIFDDQFSVERPDGSNFTLKIRSTKLEDSAMYFCASRGDSSYEQYFGPGTRLTVT.

The chain joins TRBV5-6 to TRBJ1-5; maybe TRBD1 (5 bases). The CDR3 has 15 amino acids. From germline, CDR1 is SGHDT and CDR2 YYEEEE. Trimming took off 0 bases at V and 2 bases at J, with 9 bases between the two ends. CDR3 in amino acids: CASSLERGGNQPQHF. Written as DNA, the CDR3 is TGTGCCAGCAGCTTGGAGAGGGGAGGCAATCAGCCCCAGCATTTT.

This clonotype occurred a few times. The V call is TRBV14, the J call TRBJ2-3, with TRBD2 matching over 11 bases. The germline gives CDR1 SGHDN, CDR2 FVKESK. Trimming took 6 bases from V and 2 from J; bases not matched to a gene: 7. The CDR3 has 16 residues. CDR3 coding DNA: TGTGCCAGCAGTCAAATAGCGGGAGGGAACACAGATACGCAGTATTTT. As protein: CASSQIAGGNTDTQYF.

This clonotype was seen more than once but under ten times. V gene TRBV11-2 combines with J gene TRBJ2-3; D may match TRBD1 or TRBD2 (6 bases each). The CDR3 loop spans 14 amino acids. Germline V gene lookup returns CDR1 SGHAT and CDR2 FQNNGV. V was cut by 5 bases and J by 2 bases, with 11 bases left in between. The CDR3 here is CASSVGGHTDTQYF. For the CDR3, the DNA is TGTGCCAGCAGCGTCGGGGGACACACAGATACGCAGTATTTT.